The rows below give T cell receptor beta chains drawn from one sample of a study of blood T cell repertoires in COVID-19. Sequenced by immunoSEQ multiplex PCR; TCRdb stores in-frame clones only, minus some. The sample yields over 600,000 clones, approximately 90% seen once. Sequenced material: peripheral blood. These receptors originate from a woman under 30 with acute or convalescent COVID-19. CDR3s include the opening cysteine and the closing phenylalanine or tryptophan. The D gene is left open where the match is weak. The size entry is marked missing in some rows and otherwise reads once, few, many or a size class.

D gene: NA; J gene: TRBJ1-6; V gene: TRBV4-3; clone size: NA; CDR3 protein: CASSPGMYGNSPLHF; CDR3 DNA: TGCGCCAGCAGCCCCGGGATGTACGGTAATTCACCCCTCCACTTT
D gene: TRBD2; J gene: TRBJ2-3; V gene: TRBV5-5; clone size: NA; CDR3 protein: CASSPPTSGGTDTQYF; CDR3 DNA: TGTGCCAGCAGCCCGCCGACTAGCGGGGGCACAGATACGCAGTATTTT
D gene: TRBD1; J gene: TRBJ2-7; V gene: TRBV19; clone size: NA; CDR3 protein: CASSTNRDRAYEQYF; CDR3 DNA: TGTGCCAGTAGTACCAACCGGGACAGGGCCTACGAGCAGTACTTC
D gene: NA; J gene: TRBJ1-2; V gene: TRBV5-1; clone size: few; CDR3 protein: CASSFFPADF; CDR3 DNA: TGCGCCAGCAGCTTTTTCCCGGCGGACTTC
D gene: TRBD1; J gene: TRBJ1-2; V gene: TRBV2; clone size: NA; CDR3 protein: CASSPRTGGAYSYTF; CDR3 DNA: TGTGCCAGCAGTCCGCGGACAGGGGGCGCCTATAGCTACACCTTC
D gene: NA; J gene: TRBJ1-2; V gene: TRBV7-6; clone size: NA; CDR3 protein: CASSPIEANGYTF; CDR3 DNA: TGTGCCAGCAGCCCTATAGAGGCTAACGGCTACACCTTC
D gene: NA; J gene: TRBJ2-5; V gene: TRBV5-6; clone size: NA; CDR3 protein: CASSPGFLQTQYF; CDR3 DNA: TGTGCCAGCAGTCCAGGGTTCCTTCAGACCCAGTACTTC
D gene: NA; J gene: TRBJ1-1; V gene: TRBV11-2; clone size: NA; CDR3 protein: CASSSTGPEAFF; CDR3 DNA: TGTGCCAGCAGTTCTACAGGTCCTGAAGCTTTCTTT
D gene: NA; J gene: TRBJ2-7; V gene: TRBV11-2; clone size: few; CDR3 protein: CASSSLGSSSYEQYF; CDR3 DNA: TGTGCCAGCAGCTCTTTAGGTAGCAGCTCCTACGAGCAGTACTTC
D gene: TRBD1; J gene: TRBJ1-5; V gene: TRBV6-1; clone size: once; CDR3 protein: CASSEPDRGGQPQHF; CDR3 DNA: TGTGCCAGCAGTGAACCCGACAGGGGCGGGCAGCCCCAGCATTTT
D gene: NA; J gene: TRBJ2-7; V gene: TRBV2; clone size: NA; CDR3 protein: CASRVTAYEQYF; CDR3 DNA: TGTGCCAGCAGGGTCACAGCATACGAGCAGTACTTC
D gene: NA; J gene: TRBJ1-5; V gene: TRBV7-2; clone size: NA; CDR3 protein: CASSSRVGNQPQHF; CDR3 DNA: TGTGCCAGCAGCTCCCGGGTGGGCAATCAGCCCCAGCATTTT
D gene: TRBD2; J gene: TRBJ2-3; V gene: TRBV29-1; clone size: NA; CDR3 protein: CSGRLAGGRNTQYF; CDR3 DNA: TGCAGCGGTCGACTAGCGGGGGGGCGAAATACGCAGTATTTT
D gene: TRBD1; J gene: TRBJ1-6; V gene: TRBV4-1; clone size: NA; CDR3 protein: CASSQEQGQYNSPLHF; CDR3 DNA: TGCGCCAGCAGCCAAGAACAGGGGCAATATAATTCACCCCTCCACTTT
D gene: NA; J gene: TRBJ1-2; V gene: TRBV10-3; clone size: NA; CDR3 protein: CAISEVGSGYTF; CDR3 DNA: TGTGCCATCAGTGAGGTCGGGAGCGGCTACACCTTC
D gene: TRBD1; J gene: TRBJ1-2; V gene: TRBV27; clone size: NA; CDR3 protein: CASRQDRLGTINTF; CDR3 DNA: TGTGCCAGCAGACAGGACAGGCTAGGAACTATCAACACCTTC
D gene: TRBD1; J gene: TRBJ2-1; V gene: TRBV5-1; clone size: once; CDR3 protein: CASSPGQVWNEQFF; CDR3 DNA: TGCGCCAGCAGCCCGGGACAGGTATGGAATGAGCAGTTCTTC
D gene: NA; J gene: TRBJ1-3; V gene: TRBV5-1; clone size: NA; CDR3 protein: CASSSNPSSGNTIYF; CDR3 DNA: TGCGCCAGCAGCTCTAACCCCTCAAGCGGAAACACCATATATTTT
D gene: NA; J gene: TRBJ1-4; V gene: TRBV12-5; clone size: NA; CDR3 protein: CASGLVVDRGSVEKLFF; CDR3 DNA: TGTGCTAGTGGTTTGGTCGTAGATAGGGGGTCCGTGGAAAAACTGTTTTTT
D gene: NA; J gene: TRBJ1-1; V gene: TRBV28; clone size: NA; CDR3 protein: CASSLIDRGRAGGTEAFF; CDR3 DNA: TGTGCCAGCAGTTTAATCGACCGGGGCAGGGCGGGGGGCACTGAAGCTTTCTTT
D gene: NA; J gene: TRBJ1-3; V gene: TRBV5-1; clone size: NA; CDR3 protein: CASSSAGSPGNTIYF; CDR3 DNA: TGCGCCAGCAGCTCGGCCGGGTCCCCCGGAAACACCATATATTTT
D gene: TRBD1; J gene: TRBJ1-2; V gene: TRBV25-1; clone size: NA; CDR3 protein: CASSEWGQGSNYGYTF; CDR3 DNA: TGTGCCAGCAGTGAATGGGGACAGGGCTCCAACTATGGCTACACCTTC
D gene: TRBD1; J gene: TRBJ1-2; V gene: TRBV4-3; clone size: NA; CDR3 protein: CASSRDRGYGYTF; CDR3 DNA: TGCGCCAGCAGCCGGGACAGGGGGTATGGCTACACCTTC
D gene: TRBD1; J gene: TRBJ1-6; V gene: TRBV19; clone size: NA; CDR3 protein: CASSIEGAEGSPLHF; CDR3 DNA: TGTGCCAGTAGTATTGAGGGGGCGGAAGGTTCACCCCTCCACTTT
D gene: NA; J gene: TRBJ1-5; V gene: TRBV19; clone size: NA; CDR3 protein: CASRVDRNSNQPQHF; CDR3 DNA: TGTGCCAGTAGGGTCGACAGAAATAGCAATCAGCCCCAGCATTTT
D gene: TRBD1; J gene: TRBJ1-5; V gene: TRBV2; clone size: NA; CDR3 protein: CASSEDRALNGNQPQHF; CDR3 DNA: TGTGCCAGCAGTGAGGACAGGGCATTGAATGGCAATCAGCCCCAGCATTTT
D gene: NA; J gene: TRBJ1-2; V gene: TRBV11-2; clone size: NA; CDR3 protein: CASSLFGEGTYGYTF; CDR3 DNA: TGTGCCAGCAGTCTTTTCGGTGAGGGGACATATGGCTACACCTTC
D gene: NA; J gene: TRBJ1-1; V gene: TRBV6-5; clone size: NA; CDR3 protein: CASRAFTGTEAFF; CDR3 DNA: TGTGCCAGCAGGGCATTCACCGGGACTGAAGCTTTCTTT
D gene: NA; J gene: TRBJ1-2; V gene: TRBV24-1; clone size: NA; CDR3 protein: CATSDGGSTYGYTF; CDR3 DNA: TGTGCCACCAGTGATGGGGGCAGTACCTACGGCTACACCTTC
D gene: NA; J gene: TRBJ1-2; V gene: TRBV5-5; clone size: NA; CDR3 protein: CASSRSMTANYGYTF; CDR3 DNA: TGTGCCAGCAGCCGCTCCATGACAGCTAACTATGGCTACACCTTC
D gene: NA; J gene: TRBJ1-4; V gene: TRBV20-1; clone size: NA; CDR3 protein: CSAANEKLFF; CDR3 DNA: TGCAGTGCCGCTAATGAAAAACTGTTTTTT
D gene: TRBD1; J gene: TRBJ2-2; V gene: TRBV18; clone size: few; CDR3 protein: CASSPPQGQGADTGELFF; CDR3 DNA: TGTGCCAGCTCACCCCCACAAGGACAGGGGGCCGACACCGGGGAGCTGTTTTTT
D gene: TRBD2; J gene: TRBJ2-1; V gene: TRBV7-3; clone size: NA; CDR3 protein: CASSLTSGGSSRYNEQFF; CDR3 DNA: TGTGCCAGCAGCTTAACGAGCGGGGGGTCCAGTAGATACAATGAGCAGTTCTTC
D gene: NA; J gene: TRBJ2-7; V gene: TRBV29-1; clone size: NA; CDR3 protein: CSVLEGSHEQYF; CDR3 DNA: TGCAGCGTTCTGGAGGGGTCTCACGAGCAGTACTTC
D gene: TRBD2; J gene: TRBJ2-3; V gene: TRBV27; clone size: NA; CDR3 protein: CASGELAVDMDTQYF; CDR3 DNA: TGTGCCAGCGGGGAACTAGCGGTTGACATGGATACGCAGTATTTT
D gene: TRBD1; J gene: TRBJ1-2; V gene: TRBV7-8; clone size: NA; CDR3 protein: CASSPTGNGYTF; CDR3 DNA: TGTGCCAGCAGCCCGACAGGGAATGGCTACACCTTC
D gene: TRBD1; J gene: TRBJ1-3; V gene: TRBV18; clone size: NA; CDR3 protein: CASSPIPTGASGNTIYF; CDR3 DNA: TGTGCCAGCTCACCTATACCGACAGGGGCCTCTGGAAACACCATATATTTT
D gene: TRBD2; J gene: TRBJ2-3; V gene: TRBV19; clone size: NA; CDR3 protein: CASSMRGTSGSDTQYF; CDR3 DNA: TGTGCCAGTAGTATGCGGGGGACTAGCGGATCAGATACGCAGTATTTT
D gene: NA; J gene: TRBJ1-2; V gene: TRBV2; clone size: NA; CDR3 protein: CATSERGNYGYTF; CDR3 DNA: TGTGCCACCTCTGAACGTGGCAACTATGGCTACACCTTC
D gene: NA; J gene: TRBJ1-5; V gene: TRBV19; clone size: few; CDR3 protein: CASSIFRAGNQPQHF; CDR3 DNA: TGTGCCAGTAGTATCTTTCGGGCAGGGAATCAGCCCCAGCATTTT
D gene: TRBD1; J gene: TRBJ1-2; V gene: TRBV15; clone size: NA; CDR3 protein: CATSRVDRSNNGYTF; CDR3 DNA: TGTGCCACCAGCAGAGTGGACAGGAGTAACAATGGCTACACCTTC
D gene: NA; J gene: TRBJ2-5; V gene: TRBV30; clone size: NA; CDR3 protein: CAWRGRIQETQYF; CDR3 DNA: TGTGCCTGGAGGGGGCGGATTCAAGAGACCCAGTACTTC
D gene: NA; J gene: TRBJ2-3; V gene: TRBV5-5; clone size: NA; CDR3 protein: CASSHYYETTQYF; CDR3 DNA: TGTGCCAGCAGCCACTACTATGAGACCACGCAGTATTTT
D gene: NA; J gene: TRBJ1-1; V gene: TRBV21-1; clone size: NA; CDR3 protein: CASSKERGGVNTEAFF; CDR3 DNA: TGTGCCAGCAGCAAAGAGAGAGGGGGAGTGAACACTGAAGCTTTCTTT
D gene: TRBD2; J gene: TRBJ2-1; V gene: TRBV4-2; clone size: once; CDR3 protein: CASSQVATGSGSYNEQFF; CDR3 DNA: TGTGCCAGCAGCCAAGTGGCGACTGGTAGCGGGTCCTACAATGAGCAGTTCTTC
D gene: NA; J gene: TRBJ1-1; V gene: TRBV12-3/TRBV12-4; clone size: once; CDR3 protein: CASSRVNTEAFF; CDR3 DNA: TGTGCCAGCAGTCGGGTGAACACTGAAGCTTTCTTT
D gene: TRBD2; J gene: TRBJ2-1; V gene: TRBV5-1; clone size: NA; CDR3 protein: CASRFTSGGLASSYNEQFF; CDR3 DNA: TGCGCCAGCAGGTTCACTAGCGGGGGCCTTGCTAGCTCCTACAATGAGCAGTTCTTC
D gene: NA; J gene: TRBJ2-1; V gene: TRBV29-1; clone size: NA; CDR3 protein: CSVEELSSYNEQFF; CDR3 DNA: TGCAGCGTTGAGGAGCTAAGCTCCTACAATGAGCAGTTCTTC
D gene: NA; J gene: TRBJ2-7; V gene: TRBV5-6; clone size: NA; CDR3 protein: CASSFGGWSYEQYF; CDR3 DNA: TGTGCCAGCAGCTTTGGGGGGTGGTCCTACGAGCAGTACTTC
D gene: NA; J gene: TRBJ2-2; V gene: TRBV15; clone size: NA; CDR3 protein: CATNHGQDTGELFF; CDR3 DNA: TGTGCCACCAATCATGGGCAGGACACCGGGGAGCTGTTTTTT
D gene: TRBD2; J gene: TRBJ2-3; V gene: TRBV9; clone size: NA; CDR3 protein: CASSVESSGASSTDTQYF; CDR3 DNA: TGTGCCAGCAGCGTAGAGTCTAGCGGGGCCTCTAGCACAGATACGCAGTATTTT
D gene: TRBD1; J gene: TRBJ1-4; V gene: TRBV6-4; clone size: few; CDR3 protein: CASSDSKRQGNGTNEKLFF; CDR3 DNA: TGTGCCAGCAGTGACTCGAAAAGACAGGGGAATGGAACTAATGAAAAACTGTTTTTT
D gene: TRBD1; J gene: TRBJ2-7; V gene: TRBV15; clone size: few; CDR3 protein: CATSDQAWNRGLYEQYF; CDR3 DNA: TGTGCCACCAGCGATCAGGCCTGGAACAGGGGGCTCTACGAGCAGTACTTC
D gene: NA; J gene: TRBJ1-4; V gene: TRBV4-1; clone size: NA; CDR3 protein: CASSGETNEKLFF; CDR3 DNA: TGCGCCAGCTCTGGGGAGACTAATGAAAAACTGTTTTTT
D gene: TRBD1; J gene: TRBJ1-5; V gene: TRBV2; clone size: once; CDR3 protein: CASSEVGQGKHF; CDR3 DNA: TGTGCCAGCAGTGAAGTTGGACAGGGAAAGCATTTT
D gene: TRBD1; J gene: TRBJ1-5; V gene: TRBV5-6; clone size: NA; CDR3 protein: CASSRGTGNQPQHF; CDR3 DNA: TGTGCCAGCAGCCGAGGGACAGGGAACCAGCCCCAGCATTTT